A single sample gave rise to the 27 T cell receptor beta chains below, sequenced in a study of T cell responses to AZD1222 COVID-19 vaccine. The assay was immunoSEQ multiplex PCR, and TCRdb's table has in-frame clones only and misses some. Here the sample spans 150,000 to 200,000 clones, 85% to 90% being singletons. The material sequenced was peripheral blood, taken 28 days after the second AZD1222 dose. The source is an adult who received the AZD1222 COVID-19 vaccine.

This sequence joins TRBV9 and TRBJ2-1, with 15 nucleotides matching TRBD2. V shed 0 bases, J shed 12 bases, and the junction held 4 bases outside the gene matches. Germline V gene sequence: CDR1 SGDLS, CDR2 YYNGEE. The CDR3 totals 15 residues. CDR3 nucleotides: TGTGCCAGCAGCGTAGGGACTAGCGGGGGGGCGTGGCAGTTCTTC. It yields the protein CASSVGTSGGAWQFF.

The rearrangement uses TRBV9 and TRBJ2-1, with TRBD2 identical over 11 bases. Germline V gene data show CDR1 as SGDLS and CDR2 as YYNGEE. The CDR3 covers 15 residues. Trimming cost V 5 bases and J 0 bases; bases outside gene matches: 1. For the CDR3, the DNA is TGTGCCAGCAGTAGCGGGGGGGCCTCCTACAATGAGCAGTTCTTC. Protein: CASSSGGASYNEQFF.

This clone appeared once. The DNA of the CDR3 is TGTGCCAGCAGCTCCTCAACAGGGGGCCAAGAGACCCAGTACTTC. Amino acids: CASSSSTGGQETQYF. This chain connects TRBV11-3 to TRBJ2-5; 8 bases align to TRBD1. There are 15 residues in the CDR3. The V and J ends lost 4 bases and 1 base, in that order; junction bases with no gene match: 5. Germline values: CDR1 SGHNT, CDR2 YENEEA.

The gene calls are TRBV4-3 and TRBJ2-7, with 8 positions matching TRBD2. This CDR3 has 14 amino acids. Germline CDR1 LGHNA, CDR2 YSLEER. J gave up 7 bases and V 2 bases, and 7 bases lay outside the gene matches. This CDR3 reads CASSQNRAGGEQYF. The CDR3 DNA follows: TGCGCCAGCAGCCAAAATCGCGCGGGGGGAGAGCAGTACTTC.

The chain uses TRBV6-5 and TRBJ1-2; 7 bases line up with TRBD1. V dropped 7 bases and J dropped 4; count of bases not matched to a gene: 6. The V gene's germline CDR1 is MNHEY and CDR2 SVGAGI. The CDR3 is 13 amino acids. As DNA, the CDR3 is TGTGCCAGCATGGCACAGGGGATCTATGGCTACACCTTC. It specifies CASMAQGIYGYTF.

This clone was counted only a few times. The rearrangement uses TRBV19 and TRBJ2-1; D possibly corresponds to TRBD1 (5 bases). Deletions cut 1 base from V and 7 bases from J, with 17 bases between. This CDR3 contains 16 residues. Germline values: CDR1 LNHDA, CDR2 SQIVND (reference sequence). The CDR3 DNA is TGTGCCAGTAGTATAGGTGGTGGGGCAGGGCGGAATGAGCAGTTCTTC. Its translation: CASSIGGGAGRNEQFF.

This chain uses TRBV14 with TRBJ2-2; the match to TRBD1 covers 9 bases. There are 15 residues in the CDR3. Germline V gives CDR1 SGHDN, CDR2 FVKESK. The ends lost 4 bases at V and 6 bases at J; junction bases unmatched: 6. The chain's CDR3 is CASSRGTGWPGELFF. CDR3 sequence (DNA): TGTGCCAGCAGCCGGGGGACAGGGTGGCCCGGGGAGCTGTTTTTT.

The genes are TRBV5-5 and TRBJ2-5; perhaps TRBD1 as D (6 bases). Germline V gene lookup returns CDR1 SGHKS and CDR2 YYEKEE (reference sequence). The CDR3 has 14 amino acids. Trimming pared 2 bases from V and 5 bases from J, leaving 13 bases between. This CDR3 is CASSLLQGAETQYF. CDR3 nucleotide sequence: TGTGCCAGCAGCTTATTACAGGGTGCGGAGACCCAGTACTTC.

The chain couples TRBV30 to TRBJ1-5; D is perhaps TRBD1 (6 bases). This CDR3 spans 15 amino acids. From germline, CDR1 is GTSNPN and CDR2 SVGIG (reference sequence). Trimming took off 0 bases at V and 9 bases at J, with 18 bases between the two ends. CDR3 nucleotide sequence: TGTGCCTGGAGTGTATCGGGGGCAACGGGTCGGCCCCAGCATTTT. The encoded protein is CAWSVSGATGRPQHF. Together with reference TRBV30 and TRBJ1-5, the CDR3 gives the full variable domain: SQTIHQWPATLVQPVGSPLSLECTVEGTSNPNLYWYRQAAGRGLQLLFYSVGIGQISSEVPQNLSASRPQDRQFILSSKKLLLSDSGFYLCAWSVSGATGRPQHFGDGTRLSIL.

The chain combines TRBV2 with TRBJ2-5; 16 bases are a match to TRBD2. Germline lookup yields CDR1 SNHLY and CDR2 FYNNEI. The CDR3 has 18 amino acids. Trimming at V came to 6 bases and at J to 4 bases, leaving 11 bases not matched to a gene. CDR3 nucleotides: TGTGCCAGCAGCTACGGGACTAGCGGGGGGGCAGTATCAGAGACCCAGTACTTC. Its translation: CASSYGTSGGAVSETQYF.

The chain recombines TRBV6-2 or TRBV6-3 with TRBJ2-1, with 10 bases aligning to TRBD2. V trimming: 6 bases; J trimming: 9 bases; junction bases outside the gene matches: 14. The V gene's germline CDR1 is MNHEY and CDR2 SVGEGT. The length of the CDR3 is 16 residues. As DNA, the CDR3 is TGTGCCAGCAGCCGCATTAGGCCTAGCGGGGGAGGTGAGCAGTTCTTC. Its translation is CASSRIRPSGGGEQFF.

V usage is TRBV6-5 and J usage is TRBJ2-5; 10 bases match TRBD1. Germline loops: CDR1 MNHEY, CDR2 SVGAGI. Trimming took 5 bases from V and 9 from J; bases not matched to a gene: 12. The CDR3 length is 15 residues. CDR3 amino acids: CASSTGQGPPWAQYF. CDR3 coding DNA: TGTGCCAGCAGTACGGGACAGGGGCCACCTTGGGCCCAGTACTTC.

This chain connects TRBV2 to TRBJ2-1, with a tentative D call TRBD1 (5 bases). V was pared by 5 bases and J by 0 bases, with 8 bases between. The CDR3 contains 14 residues. The V gene's germline CDR1 is SNHLY and CDR2 FYNNEI. The CDR3 loop reads CASSPGLSYNEQFF. CDR3 in DNA: TGTGCCAGCAGTCCAGGGCTCTCCTACAATGAGCAGTTCTTC.

V is TRBV19 and J is TRBJ1-1; a possible D gene is TRBD1 (6 bases). CDR1 is LNHDA, CDR2 SQIVND, per germline (reference sequence). V shed 7 bases and J shed 3 bases, with 18 bases lying between them. The CDR3 contains 15 residues. The DNA for the CDR3 is TGTGCCAGTATCCCCTGGGGAAGGGGGGACACTGAAGCTTTCTTT. This translates into CASIPWGRGDTEAFF.

This sequence joins TRBV30 and TRBJ1-3; no clear D. V gave up 1 base and J gave up 0 bases, with 7 bases separating them. Per germline, CDR1 GTSNPN and CDR2 SVGIG (reference sequence). This CDR3 comprises 14 residues. CDR3 sequence: CAWSAVVSGNTIYF. The CDR3 DNA follows: TGTGCCTGGAGTGCAGTAGTCTCTGGAAACACCATATATTTT. The entire variable domain, with the rest obtained from reference TRBV30 and TRBJ1-3, is as follows: SQTIHQWPATLVQPVGSPLSLECTVEGTSNPNLYWYRQAAGRGLQLLFYSVGIGQISSEVPQNLSASRPQDRQFILSSKKLLLSDSGFYLCAWSAVVSGNTIYFGEGSWLTVV.

This clone was counted only a few times. The genes are TRBV27 and TRBJ2-7, with D possibly matching TRBD2 (5 bases). From germline, CDR1 is MNHEY and CDR2 SMNVEV (reference sequence). The CDR3 covers 16 residues. The germline V and J ends were trimmed by 2 bases and 0 bases, with 14 bases remaining between them. The CDR3, as DNA: TGTGCCAGCAGTTTAAATTGGGAGCGTTCCTCCTACGAGCAGTACTTC. Its protein is CASSLNWERSSYEQYF.

The gene calls are TRBV28 and TRBJ2-3, with a possible D match to TRBD1 (6 bases). This CDR3 has 18 residues. V was pared by 8 bases and J by 0 bases, with 24 bases between. Germline V gene lookup returns CDR1 MDHEN and CDR2 SYDVKM. Here the CDR3 reads CASHGAAGVHSSTDTQYF. For the CDR3, the DNA is TGTGCCAGCCATGGGGCGGCAGGGGTCCACTCCAGCACAGATACGCAGTATTTT.

This rearrangement joins TRBV9 to TRBJ1-4; D perhaps matches TRBD1 (5 bases). CDR1 is SGDLS and CDR2 is YYNGEE in the germline V gene. The CDR3 is made up of 15 amino acids. V dropped 0 bases and J dropped 4 bases, with 10 bases sitting between them. CDR3 region: CASSVGTSVNEKLFF. The CDR3 DNA follows: TGTGCCAGCAGCGTAGGGACATCGGTTAATGAAAAACTGTTTTTT.

The chain joins TRBV5-1 to TRBJ2-3; 8 nucleotides align to TRBD1. Germline CDR1 reads SGHRS; CDR2 reads YFSETQ. This CDR3 has 15 residues. V lost 4 bases, J lost 3 bases, and 7 bases stayed unmatched. The CDR3 DNA is TGCGCCAGCAGCCCGGACAGGGTCGGGACAGATACGCAGTATTTT. Protein product: CASSPDRVGTDTQYF.

J is TRBJ1-5 and V is TRBV11-2; D is possibly TRBD1 (6 bases). CDR1 is SGHAT and CDR2 is FQNNGV in the germline V gene. Trimming shortened V by 5 bases and J by 7 bases, and 15 bases separated the two germline ends. The CDR3 totals 14 residues. The CDR3 nucleotides read TGTGCCAGCAGCCCTGGGGGCTCGGAGCAGCCCCAGCATTTT. Protein sequence: CASSPGGSEQPQHF.

The chain's CDR3 is CSVAGSTNEKLFF. CDR3 nucleotides: TGCAGCGTTGCTGGGAGTACTAATGAAAAACTGTTTTTT. This sequence joins TRBV29-1 and TRBJ1-4; unclear D gene. The CDR3 has 13 amino acids. CDR1 SQVTM and CDR2 ANQGSEA come from the germline V gene. Trimming removed 4 bases from V and 2 bases from J, with 8 bases in between.

This sequence joins TRBV28 and TRBJ1-2; perhaps TRBD1 as D (6 bases). The CDR3 is made up of 16 amino acids. The germline CDR1 and CDR2 sequences are MDHEN and SYDVKM. Between the trimmed V and J ends, which lost 5 bases and 0 bases, there was a span of 16 bases. The DNA of the CDR3 is TGTGCCAGCAGTCTATCGTGGGACACTGCTAACTATGGCTACACCTTC. Amino acids: CASSLSWDTANYGYTF.

The V call is TRBV5-1, the J call TRBJ1-2, with D tentatively TRBD1 (6 bases). This CDR3 has 13 residues. The V gene lost 4 bases and the J gene lost 2 bases, with 9 bases spanning the gap. The germline gives CDR1 SGHRS, CDR2 YFSETQ. CDR3 DNA: TGCGCCAGCAGCCCGGGACAAAACTATGGCTACACCTTC. This gives the protein CASSPGQNYGYTF.

This rearrangement joins TRBV7-2 to TRBJ2-1; 8 bases line up with TRBD2. With 5 bases clipped from V and 10 bases from J, the junction kept 7 bases outside the gene matches. This CDR3 has 13 residues. The germline gives CDR1 SGHTA, CDR2 FQGNSA. The CDR3 region has the DNA TGTGCCAGCAGCGACGGGACTAGGAAGGAGCAGTTCTTC. Translation gives CASSDGTRKEQFF.

The rearrangement joins TRBV7-9 to TRBJ1-3, with 7 bases fitting TRBD1. CDR1 and CDR2 from the germline V gene are SEHNR and FQNEAQ (reference sequence). V shed 5 bases and J 4 bases; nucleotides not matched to a gene: 8. The CDR3 length is 15 residues. CDR3 sequence (DNA): TGTGCCAGCAGCCCGCCGGGACAGAAGGGAAACACCATATATTTT. Amino acids: CASSPPGQKGNTIYF.

V usage is TRBV19 and J usage is TRBJ1-1; no clear D. CDR3 length: 16 amino acids. CDR1 and CDR2 from the germline V gene are LNHDA and SQIVND (reference sequence). Trimming stripped 4 bases from V and 1 base from J, with 16 bases between. CDR3 DNA sequence: TGTGCCAGTAGTAACCCCTCGGGCGGAGGGAACACTGAAGCTTTCTTT. Residues: CASSNPSGGGNTEAFF. The full variable domain, completed using reference TRBV19 and TRBJ1-1, is DGGITQSPKYLFRKEGQNVTLSCEQNLNHDAMYWYRQDPGQGLRLIYYSQIVNDFQKGDIAEGYSVSREKKESFPLTVTSAQKNPTAFYLCASSNPSGGGNTEAFFGQGTRLTVV.

The rearrangement links TRBV28 to TRBJ1-5; D call uncertain. V lost 4 bases, J lost 5 bases, and 12 bases lay in between. CDR1 and CDR2 (germline): MDHEN, SYDVKM. CDR3 length equals 14 residues. The CDR3 DNA sequence: TGTGCCAGCAGTTCATCCCGGACCTATCAGCCCCAGCATTTT. The encoded protein is CASSSSRTYQPQHF. The full variable domain, rest sourced from reference TRBV28 and TRBJ1-5, is DVKVTQSSRYLVKRTGEKVFLECVQDMDHENMFWYRQDPGLGLRLIYFSYDVKMKEKGDIPEGYSVSREKKERFSLILESASTNQTSMYLCASSSSRTYQPQHFGDGTRLSIL.